This passage covers 9 T cell receptor beta chains from one sample sequenced in a study of human T cells and chemical hapten exposure. TCRdb re-analysed the RACE reads in MiXCR, keeping a single row per CDR3 protein. The table records around 350,000 distinct CDR3 sequences, 5% to 6.5% of them present only once. Stated time point: pre-sensitization, week 0. Treatment meaning: therapeutic diphenylcyclopropenone sensitization with weekly scalp DPC. The sequences come from whole blood, collected in connection with sensitization to the hapten diphenylcyclopropenone (DPC). The receptors originated from a young woman with alopecia areata. Some clones in this sample may be carry-over from other donors' samples.

This clonotype was detected a few times. The chain is built from TRBV12-5 and TRBJ1-2, with 9 positions matching TRBD1. The CDR3 totals 16 residues. With V trimmed by 2 bases and J by 1 base, 5 bases remained unmatched. CDR1 LGHNT and CDR2 FRNRAP come from the germline V gene. The chain's CDR3 is CASGLSGTGINYGYTF. The CDR3 DNA follows: TGTGCTAGTGGTTTGTCGGGGACAGGGATTAACTATGGCTACACCTTC.

V usage is TRBV12-3 or TRBV12-4 and J usage is TRBJ2-1, with D uncertain. This CDR3 is 14 amino acids long. Trimming took off 4 bases at V and 0 bases at J, with 7 bases between the two ends. The CDR3 region is CASSSTPSYNEQFF. The CDR3 bases are TGTGCCAGCAGTTCGACTCCCTCCTACAATGAGCAGTTCTTC.

This clonotype was found many times. This rearrangement joins TRBV12-3 or TRBV12-4 to TRBJ1-5; D is uncertain. CDR3 length equals 15 residues. V was clipped by 1 base and J by 0 bases, with 7 bases between them. This chain's CDR3 is CASSLEQISNQPQHF. CDR3 coding DNA: TGTGCCAGCAGTTTAGAGCAGATTAGCAATCAGCCCCAGCATTTT.

This clonotype was counted ten times or more. V and J are TRBV6-5 and TRBJ2-1; 11 bases match TRBD2. The ends lost 5 bases at V and 12 bases at J; junction bases unmatched: 12. The CDR3 consists of 15 residues. The germline V gene has CDR1 MNHEY and CDR2 SVGAGI. The CDR3 DNA is TGTGCCAGCAGTCCGACTAGCGGGGCCAACCCGGGGCAGTTCTTC. Translated: CASSPTSGANPGQFF.

The chain combines TRBV20-1 with TRBJ2-1; TRBD2 matches at 8 bases. V gave up 6 bases and J gave up 3 bases; unmatched junction bases: 7. This CDR3 is built from 14 residues. Germline V CDR1 and CDR2: DFQATT, SNEGSKA (reference sequence). This CDR3 is CSAPGGLDYNEQFF. The CDR3 DNA sequence: TGCAGTGCCCCGGGGGGGCTAGACTACAATGAGCAGTTCTTC.

V is TRBV10-2 and J is TRBJ1-6; TRBD1 matches 7 bases. With 5 bases clipped from V and 9 bases from J, the junction kept 7 bases outside the gene matches. Germline CDR1 is WSHSY and CDR2 is SAAADI. The CDR3 is made up of 14 amino acids. As DNA, the CDR3 is TGCGCCAGCAGTCCTACAGGGGAGAGTTCACCCCTCCACTTT. Protein product: CASSPTGESSPLHF.

Ten or more counts support this clonotype. V gene TRBV28 combines with J gene TRBJ1-6; 9 nucleotides line up with TRBD1. The CDR3 loop spans 15 amino acids. Germline CDR1 reads MDHEN; CDR2 reads SYDVKM. With V trimmed by 6 bases and J by 10 bases, 10 bases remained unmatched. This CDR3 reads CASSPRDREISPLHF. The CDR3 DNA sequence: TGTGCCAGCAGCCCCCGGGACAGGGAAATCTCACCCCTCCACTTT.

This clonotype was seen a handful of times. The chain recombines TRBV28 with TRBJ2-2; 9 bases are shared with TRBD1. J gave up 4 bases and V 3 bases, and 6 bases lay outside the gene matches. CDR3 length: 16 amino acids. Germline V lookup: CDR1 MDHEN, CDR2 SYDVKM. CDR3 nucleotides: TGTGCCAGCAGTTTTTCCGGGACAGGGTCCACCGGGGAGCTGTTTTTT. It yields the protein CASSFSGTGSTGELFF.

This clonotype appeared a few times. The chain couples TRBV28 to TRBJ2-1; maybe TRBD2 (5 bases). Trimming took off 3 bases at V and 0 bases at J, with 9 bases between the two ends. Germline CDR1 reads MDHEN; CDR2 reads SYDVKM. CDR3 length equals 15 residues. The CDR3 region has the DNA TGTGCCAGCAGTTTCCCTGGGAGCTCCTACAATGAGCAGTTCTTC. It yields the protein CASSFPGSSYNEQFF.